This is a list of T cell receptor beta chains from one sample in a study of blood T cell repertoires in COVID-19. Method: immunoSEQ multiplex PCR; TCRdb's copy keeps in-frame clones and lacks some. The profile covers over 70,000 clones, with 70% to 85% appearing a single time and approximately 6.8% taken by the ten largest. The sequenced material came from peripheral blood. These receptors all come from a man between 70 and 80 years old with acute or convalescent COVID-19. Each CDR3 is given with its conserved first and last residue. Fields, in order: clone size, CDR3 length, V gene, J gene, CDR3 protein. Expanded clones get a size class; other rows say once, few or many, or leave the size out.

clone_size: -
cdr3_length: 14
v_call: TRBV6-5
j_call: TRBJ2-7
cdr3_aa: CASSSPGNSYEQYF

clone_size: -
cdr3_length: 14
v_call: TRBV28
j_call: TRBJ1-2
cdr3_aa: CASSLGGANYGYTF

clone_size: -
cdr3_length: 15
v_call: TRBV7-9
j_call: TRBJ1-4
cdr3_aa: CASSLGQGSGEKLFF

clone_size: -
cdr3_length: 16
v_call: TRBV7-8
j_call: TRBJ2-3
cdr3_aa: CASSTRTGANTDTQYF

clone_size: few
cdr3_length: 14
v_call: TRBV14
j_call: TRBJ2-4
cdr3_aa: CASSPQGARDIQYF

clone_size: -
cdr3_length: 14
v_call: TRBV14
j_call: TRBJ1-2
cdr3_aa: CASSQDVRNYGYTF

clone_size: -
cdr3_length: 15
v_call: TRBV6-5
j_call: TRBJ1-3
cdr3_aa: CATTGGADSGNTIYF

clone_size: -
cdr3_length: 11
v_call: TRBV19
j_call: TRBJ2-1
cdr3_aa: CASSFYNEQFF

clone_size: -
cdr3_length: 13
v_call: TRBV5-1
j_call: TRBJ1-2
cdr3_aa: CASSSGGSNGYTF

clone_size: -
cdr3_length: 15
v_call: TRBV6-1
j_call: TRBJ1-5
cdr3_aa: CASSEADRGNQPQHF

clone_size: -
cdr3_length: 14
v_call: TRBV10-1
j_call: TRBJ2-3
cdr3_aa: CASSEDRLTDTQYF

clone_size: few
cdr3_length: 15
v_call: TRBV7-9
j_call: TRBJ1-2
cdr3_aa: CASSLVAGTGGGYTF

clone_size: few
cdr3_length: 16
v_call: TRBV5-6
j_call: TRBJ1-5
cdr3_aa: CASSMRTGIGNQPQHF

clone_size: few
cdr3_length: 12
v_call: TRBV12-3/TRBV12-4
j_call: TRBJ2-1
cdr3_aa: CASRGGYNEQFF

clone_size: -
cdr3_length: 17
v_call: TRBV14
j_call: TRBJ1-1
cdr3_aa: CASSQDRTGGLSTEAFF

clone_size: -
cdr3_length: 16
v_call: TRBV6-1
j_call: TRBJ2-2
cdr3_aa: CASSESLTGNTGELFF

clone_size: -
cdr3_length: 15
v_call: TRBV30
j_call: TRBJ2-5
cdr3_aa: CAWSPSGAFLRTQYF

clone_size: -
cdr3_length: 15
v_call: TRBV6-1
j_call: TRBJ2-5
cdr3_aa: CASSESGGRGETQYF

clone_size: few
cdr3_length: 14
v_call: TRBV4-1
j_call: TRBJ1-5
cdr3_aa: CASSHLRPGEPQHF

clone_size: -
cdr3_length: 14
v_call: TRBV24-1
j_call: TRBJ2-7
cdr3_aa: CATSGPGLGGEQYF

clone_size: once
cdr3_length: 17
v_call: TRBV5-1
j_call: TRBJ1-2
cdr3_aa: CASSNRDTQISNYGYTF

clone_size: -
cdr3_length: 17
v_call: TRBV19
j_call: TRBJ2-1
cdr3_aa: CASSIGAGTYSYNEQFF

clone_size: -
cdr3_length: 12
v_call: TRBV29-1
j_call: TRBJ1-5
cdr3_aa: CSVGQGNQPQHF

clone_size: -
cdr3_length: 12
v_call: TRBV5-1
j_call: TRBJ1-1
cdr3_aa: CASSDQGSEAFF

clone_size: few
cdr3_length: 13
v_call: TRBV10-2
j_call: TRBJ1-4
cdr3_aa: CASSENRGEKLFF

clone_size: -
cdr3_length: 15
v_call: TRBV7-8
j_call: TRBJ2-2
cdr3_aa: CASSGRTGTSGELFF

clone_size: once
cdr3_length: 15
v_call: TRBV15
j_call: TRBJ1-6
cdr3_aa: CATSRVSSYNSPLHF

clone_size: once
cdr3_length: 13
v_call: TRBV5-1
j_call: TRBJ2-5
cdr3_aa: CASSLGGMETQYF

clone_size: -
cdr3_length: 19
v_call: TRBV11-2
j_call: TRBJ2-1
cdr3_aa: CASSLRIPDGSGSYNEQFF

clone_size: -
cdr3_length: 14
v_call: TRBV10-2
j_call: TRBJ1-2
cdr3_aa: CASSDGDIYYGYTF

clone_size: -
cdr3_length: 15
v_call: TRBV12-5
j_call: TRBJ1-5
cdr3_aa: CASGLPGQGNQPQHF

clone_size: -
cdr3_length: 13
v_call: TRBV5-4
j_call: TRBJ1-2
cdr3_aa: CASSSLANYGYTF

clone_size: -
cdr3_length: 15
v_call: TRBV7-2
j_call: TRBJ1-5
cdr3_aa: CASSSRTPSNQPQHF

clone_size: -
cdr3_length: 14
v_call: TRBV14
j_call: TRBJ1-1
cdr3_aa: CASSLRAGNTEAFF

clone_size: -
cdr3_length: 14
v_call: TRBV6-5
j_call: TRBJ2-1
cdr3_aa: CASSYSGLAHEQFF

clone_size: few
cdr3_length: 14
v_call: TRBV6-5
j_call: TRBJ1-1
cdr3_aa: CASRRQGVNTEAFF

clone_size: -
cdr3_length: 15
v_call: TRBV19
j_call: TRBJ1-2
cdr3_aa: CASSISGNMNYGYTF

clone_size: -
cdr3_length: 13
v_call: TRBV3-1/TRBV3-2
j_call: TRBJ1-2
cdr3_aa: CASSPRTVDGYTF

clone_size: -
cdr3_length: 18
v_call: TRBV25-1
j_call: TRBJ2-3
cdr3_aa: CASSERGTGTLFTDTQYF